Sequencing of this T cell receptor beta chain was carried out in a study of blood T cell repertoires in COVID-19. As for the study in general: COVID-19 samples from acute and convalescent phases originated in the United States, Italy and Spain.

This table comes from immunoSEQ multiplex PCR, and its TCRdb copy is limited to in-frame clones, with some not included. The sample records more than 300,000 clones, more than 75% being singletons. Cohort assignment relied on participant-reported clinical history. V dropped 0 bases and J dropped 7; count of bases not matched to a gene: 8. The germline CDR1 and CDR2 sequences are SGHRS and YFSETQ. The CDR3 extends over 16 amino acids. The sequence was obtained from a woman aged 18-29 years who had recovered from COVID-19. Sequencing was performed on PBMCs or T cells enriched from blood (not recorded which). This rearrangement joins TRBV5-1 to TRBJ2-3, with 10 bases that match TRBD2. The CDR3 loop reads CASSLEGLAGVYTQYF. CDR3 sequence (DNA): TGCGCCAGCAGCTTGGAGGGGCTAGCGGGGGTGTATACGCAGTATTTT.